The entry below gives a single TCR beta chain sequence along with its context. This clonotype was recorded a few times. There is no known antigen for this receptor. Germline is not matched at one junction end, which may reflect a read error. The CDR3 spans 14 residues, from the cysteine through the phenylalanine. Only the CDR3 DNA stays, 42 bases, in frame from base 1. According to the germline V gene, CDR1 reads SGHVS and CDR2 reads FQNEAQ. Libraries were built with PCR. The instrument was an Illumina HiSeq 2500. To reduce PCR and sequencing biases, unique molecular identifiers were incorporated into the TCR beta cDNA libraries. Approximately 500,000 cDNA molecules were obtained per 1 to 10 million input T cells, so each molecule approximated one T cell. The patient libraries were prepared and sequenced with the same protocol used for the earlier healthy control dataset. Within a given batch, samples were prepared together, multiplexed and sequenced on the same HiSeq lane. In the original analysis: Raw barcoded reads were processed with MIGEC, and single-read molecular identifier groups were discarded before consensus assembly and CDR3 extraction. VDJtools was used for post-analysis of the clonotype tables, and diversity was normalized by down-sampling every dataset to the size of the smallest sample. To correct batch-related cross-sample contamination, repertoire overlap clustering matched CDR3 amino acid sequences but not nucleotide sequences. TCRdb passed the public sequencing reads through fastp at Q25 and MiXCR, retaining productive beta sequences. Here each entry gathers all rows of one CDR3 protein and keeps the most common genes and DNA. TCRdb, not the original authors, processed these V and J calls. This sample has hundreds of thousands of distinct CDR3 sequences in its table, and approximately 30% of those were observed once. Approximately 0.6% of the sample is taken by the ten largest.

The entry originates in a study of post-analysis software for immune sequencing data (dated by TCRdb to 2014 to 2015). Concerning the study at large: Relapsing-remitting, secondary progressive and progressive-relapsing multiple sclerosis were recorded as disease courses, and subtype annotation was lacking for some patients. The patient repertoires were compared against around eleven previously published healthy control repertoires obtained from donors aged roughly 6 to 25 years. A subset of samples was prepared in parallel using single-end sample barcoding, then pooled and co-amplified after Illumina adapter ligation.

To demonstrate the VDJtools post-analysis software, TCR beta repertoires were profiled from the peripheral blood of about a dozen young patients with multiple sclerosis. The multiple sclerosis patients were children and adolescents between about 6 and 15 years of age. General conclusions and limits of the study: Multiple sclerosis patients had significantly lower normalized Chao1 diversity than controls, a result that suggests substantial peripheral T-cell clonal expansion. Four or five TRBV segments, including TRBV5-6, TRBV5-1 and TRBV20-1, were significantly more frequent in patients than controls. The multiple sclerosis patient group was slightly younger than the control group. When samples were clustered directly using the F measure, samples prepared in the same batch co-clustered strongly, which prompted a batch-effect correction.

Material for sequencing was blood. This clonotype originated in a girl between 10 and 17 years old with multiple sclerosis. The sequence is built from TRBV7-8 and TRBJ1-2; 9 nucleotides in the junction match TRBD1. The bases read TGTGCCAACAGCTTTTGGGGGACAGGGTTTGGCTACACCTTC. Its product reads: CANSFWGTGFGYTF.